This T cell receptor beta chain originates from a study of cytomegalovirus exposure and HLA in healthy donors. General study results and limits: Reports showed the classifier diagnosing cytomegalovirus status with high specificity and sensitivity.

This CDR3 region has 14 residues. The germline V gene encodes CDR1 LGHNA and CDR2 YNFKEQ. Trimming removed 3 bases from V and 2 bases from J, with 11 bases in between. Regarding this clone: Its antigen is currently unknown.

The PCR contained 60 Vbeta and 13 Jbeta primers. Assay used: immunoSEQ multiplex PCR; TCRdb lists only in-frame clones, some missing. The profile shows 130,000 or so clones, 80% of them singletons. Specimen: PBMCs. This TCR was sampled from a man younger than 40 in good health and CMV-seronegative. V usage is TRBV4-2 and J usage is TRBJ2-7; weak D call: TRBD1 (6 bases). CDR3 sequence: CASSQPDSPYEQYF. CDR3 sequence (DNA): TGTGCCAGCAGCCAGCCGGACAGTCCCTACGAGCAGTACTTC.